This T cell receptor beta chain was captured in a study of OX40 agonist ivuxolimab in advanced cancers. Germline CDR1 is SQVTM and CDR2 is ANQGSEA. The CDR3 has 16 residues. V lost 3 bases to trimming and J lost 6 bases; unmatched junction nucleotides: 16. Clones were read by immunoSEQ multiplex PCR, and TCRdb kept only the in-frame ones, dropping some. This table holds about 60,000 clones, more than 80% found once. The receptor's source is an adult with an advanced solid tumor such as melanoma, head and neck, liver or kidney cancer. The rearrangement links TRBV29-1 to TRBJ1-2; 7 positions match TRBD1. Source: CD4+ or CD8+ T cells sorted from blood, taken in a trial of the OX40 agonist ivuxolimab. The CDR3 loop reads CSVESTGTVTVDGYTF. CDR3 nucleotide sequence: TGCAGCGTTGAGAGTACCGGGACAGTGACTGTGGATGGCTACACCTTC. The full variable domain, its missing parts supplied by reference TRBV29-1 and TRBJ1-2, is SAVISQKPSRDICQRGTSLTIQCQVDSQVTMMFWYRQQPGQSLTLIATANQGSEATYESGFVIDKFPISRPNLTFSTLTVSNMSPEDSSIYLCSVESTGTVTVDGYTFGSGTRLTVV.